This T cell receptor beta chain was captured by sequencing in a study of breast tumors, draining lymph nodes, adjacent tissues. Broader study findings: Luminal-like breast cancer showed significantly greater tumor-nontumor repertoire similarity than basal-like breast cancer did. That most tumor T cells come from lymph nodes remained unproven. Compared with lymph nodes, tumors were less diverse; compared with nontumor tissue, more. The data were judged consistent with most tumor T cells coming from lymph node and expanding in tumor.

Each CDR3 protein gets one entry after TCRdb re-called the multiplex PCR reads with MiXCR. The repertoire holds about 180,000 distinct CDR3 sequences, with roughly 35% as singletons. Samples came from axillary lymph nodes draining the breast cancer. The CDR3 runs to 13 residues. Germline assignment: CDR1 SEHNR and CDR2 FQNEAQ (reference sequence). The trim removed 5 bases at V and 11 bases at J, leaving 8 bases unmatched. In the case of this clonotype: Its antigen is unidentified. This is likely a read error, given that the CDR3 carries no conserved phenylalanine or tryptophan at its end.

The TCR sequence derives from a female donor with breast cancer. Some clones in this sample may be carry-over from other donors' samples. Sample: axillary lymph node tissue. This sequence joins TRBV7-9 and TRBJ1-1, with 10 bases identical to TRBD1. CDR3 nucleotide sequence: TGTGCCAGCAGCCGGGGACAGGGGTTAGGTGCTTTCTCT. Translation gives CASSRGQGLGAFS.